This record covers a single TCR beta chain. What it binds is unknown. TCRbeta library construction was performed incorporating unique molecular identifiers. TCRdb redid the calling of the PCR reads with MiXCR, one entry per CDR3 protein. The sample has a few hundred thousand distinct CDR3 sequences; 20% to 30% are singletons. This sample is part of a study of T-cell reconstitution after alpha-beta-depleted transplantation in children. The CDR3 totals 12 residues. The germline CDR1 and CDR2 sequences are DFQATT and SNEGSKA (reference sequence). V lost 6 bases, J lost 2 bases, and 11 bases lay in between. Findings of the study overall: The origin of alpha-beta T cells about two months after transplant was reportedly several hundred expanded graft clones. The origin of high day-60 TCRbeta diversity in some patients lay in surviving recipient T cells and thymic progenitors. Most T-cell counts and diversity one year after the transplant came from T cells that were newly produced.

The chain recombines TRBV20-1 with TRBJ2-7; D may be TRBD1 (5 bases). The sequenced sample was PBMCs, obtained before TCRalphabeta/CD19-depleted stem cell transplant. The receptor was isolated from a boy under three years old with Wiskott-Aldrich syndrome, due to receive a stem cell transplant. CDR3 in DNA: TGCAGTGCGAGACAGTACGCCTACGAGCAGTACTTC. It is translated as CSARQYAYEQYF.